Shown below are 24 T cell receptor beta chains from a single sample sequenced in a study of Ad26.COV2.S vaccination and SARS-CoV-2 variants (dated by TCRdb to the early 2020s). Taken with the paper, the label for treatment or condition translates to: roughly 20 received Ad26.COV2.S at low or high dose, single or two shots; 5 received placebo; per-sample allocation not given. Repertoires of vaccine and placebo recipients were sequenced from samples collected on day 63 after the first injection. The library was built by means of the immunoSEQ multiplex PCR assay. TCRdb obtained this table from immuneACCESS and retained in-frame rearrangements with V and J assigned. These tables miss some clones; where compared with another copy, unresolved V genes account for less than half of the shortfall, and the remainder is unexplained. This sample is represented by 440,000 or so clones; around 92% of them were singletons. The top ten hold more than 1.5% of the sample.

This material consisted of peripheral blood, taken in a trial of Ad26.COV2.S vaccine versus placebo. These receptor sequences come from a person between 18 and 59 years old who received the Ad26.COV2.S COVID-19 vaccine or a placebo.

This clone appeared once. The chain uses TRBV7-2 and TRBJ2-7, with TRBD2 identical over 10 bases. Germline V gene sequence: CDR1 SGHTA, CDR2 FQGNSA. V shed 2 bases and J 5 bases; nucleotides not matched to a gene: 6. The CDR3 length is 15 residues. The chain's CDR3 is CASSLQAGGRDEQYF. CDR3 bases: TGTGCCAGCAGCTTACAAGCGGGGGGGCGAGACGAGCAGTACTTC.

The rearrangement uses TRBV4-1 and TRBJ2-3, with TRBD2 matching 11 bases. V gave up 0 bases and J gave up 2 bases; unmatched junction bases: 4. The CDR3 has 17 amino acids. Germline loops: CDR1 MGHRA, CDR2 YSYEKL. The CDR3 loop reads CASSQDLAGGITDTQYF. The CDR3 region has the DNA TGCGCCAGCAGCCAAGATCTAGCGGGGGGCATCACAGATACGCAGTATTTT.

The CDR3 loop is CASSPPLIGQDKNIQYF. Written as DNA, the CDR3 is TGTGCCAGCTCACCACCGTTGATTGGACAGGATAAAAACATTCAGTACTTC. This sequence joins TRBV18 and TRBJ2-4, with 7 bases lining up with TRBD1. V shed 0 bases and J 4 bases; nucleotides not matched to a gene: 9. CDR1 and CDR2 from the germline V gene are KGHSH and LQKENI. CDR3 length: 17 amino acids.

V gene TRBV7-2 combines with J gene TRBJ2-3, with D perhaps matching TRBD1 (6 bases). Looked up from germline, CDR1 is SGHTA and CDR2 is FQGNSA. V dropped 2 bases and J dropped 4 bases, with 7 bases sitting between them. CDR3 size: 13 residues. The CDR3 region has the DNA TGTGCCAGCAGCTTACAGGGGTCAGATACGCAGTATTTT. As protein: CASSLQGSDTQYF.

The V gene is TRBV12-5, the J gene TRBJ2-3, with 8 bases aligning to TRBD1. The CDR3 consists of 15 residues. Germline V gene data show CDR1 as LGHNT and CDR2 as FRNRAP. V was clipped by 6 bases and J by 1 base; unmatched bases: 6. The CDR3 nucleotides read TGTGCTAGTGGCCCAAAGGACAGGGGCACAGATACGCAGTATTTT. It specifies CASGPKDRGTDTQYF.

The chain employs TRBV5-1 and TRBJ1-4; D is possibly TRBD1 (6 bases). Per the germline V gene, CDR1 is SGHRS and CDR2 is YFSETQ. V shed 4 bases and J shed 8 bases, with 15 bases lying between them. CDR3 length equals 14 residues. CDR3 DNA: TGCGCCAGCAGCGCGTTAGGGGGAGCGGAAAAACTGTTTTTT. It yields the protein CASSALGGAEKLFF.

This clone was seen just once. The J gene is TRBJ2-2, the V gene TRBV7-2; a weak D match, TRBD2 (6 bases). The CDR3 totals 17 residues. V was cut by 2 bases and J by 6 bases, with 19 bases left in between. Germline loops: CDR1 SGHTA, CDR2 FQGNSA. Written as DNA, the CDR3 is TGTGCCAGCAGCTTACTTCGGGGGATAAAGGGCGCCGGGGAGCTGTTTTTT. It specifies CASSLLRGIKGAGELFF.

The J gene is TRBJ2-5, the V gene TRBV28, with D perhaps matching TRBD1 (5 bases). The CDR3 contains 15 residues. Per germline, CDR1 MDHEN and CDR2 SYDVKM. The ends were cut back, 7 bases at V and 5 bases at J, with 20 bases in the middle. In DNA form, the CDR3 reads TGTGCCAGCATAAGCCGTGGGGCTAGATTGGAGACCCAGTACTTC. It yields the protein CASISRGARLETQYF. Variable domain in full (rest from reference TRBV28 and TRBJ2-5): DVKVTQSSRYLVKRTGEKVFLECVQDMDHENMFWYRQDPGLGLRLIYFSYDVKMKEKGDIPEGYSVSREKKERFSLILESASTNQTSMYLCASISRGARLETQYFGPGTRLLVL.

The chain is built from TRBV4-1 and TRBJ2-1, with 11 positions matching TRBD2. Germline loops: CDR1 MGHRA, CDR2 YSYEKL. This CDR3 contains 15 residues. V lost 4 bases and J lost 9; bases outside the gene matches: 8. The CDR3, as DNA: TGCGCCAGCAGCCTACTAGCGGGGGAGCAACTTGAGCAGTTCTTC. It translates to CASSLLAGEQLEQFF.

This chain links TRBV19 with TRBJ1-2; 7 positions match TRBD1. CDR3 length: 17 residues. The germline gives CDR1 LNHDA, CDR2 SQIVND (reference sequence). The ends lost 5 bases at V and 8 bases at J; junction bases unmatched: 20. CDR3 nucleotide sequence: TGTGCCAGTAGTCGGGAGAACCGGGACAGACGGGACGTAGGCTACACCTTC. This encodes CASSRENRDRRDVGYTF.

V and J are TRBV27 and TRBJ1-2, with D perhaps TRBD1 (5 bases). Between the trimmed V and J ends, which lost 4 bases and 4 bases, there was a span of 16 bases. Germline V gives CDR1 MNHEY, CDR2 SMNVEV (reference sequence). CDR3 length equals 15 residues. The CDR3 reads CASSYGAGGGYGYTF. In DNA form, the CDR3 reads TGTGCCAGCAGTTACGGGGCAGGAGGTGGCTATGGCTACACCTTC.

The chain combines TRBV5-8 with TRBJ2-7, with 7 positions matching TRBD1. Germline V gives CDR1 SGHTS, CDR2 YDEGEE. This CDR3 region has 16 residues. With 4 bases clipped from V and 0 bases from J, the junction kept 10 bases outside the gene matches. This chain's CDR3 is CASSHQYDRDSYEQYF. In DNA form, the CDR3 reads TGTGCCAGCAGCCATCAATACGACAGGGACTCCTACGAGCAGTACTTC.

The chain joins TRBV6-5 to TRBJ1-2, with D unclear. This CDR3 is built from 14 residues. Germline V CDR1 and CDR2: MNHEY, SVGAGI. V shed 0 bases and J shed 6 bases, with 11 bases lying between them. CDR3 protein: CASSYSGGGDGYTF. Here the CDR3 DNA reads TGTGCCAGCAGTTACTCGGGAGGAGGTGATGGCTACACCTTC.

The sample holds one count of this clone. The chain is built from TRBV12-3 or TRBV12-4 and TRBJ2-7; D remains unclear. Trimming took 5 bases from V and 5 from J, leaving 7 bases between them. This CDR3 has 11 residues. This CDR3 reads CASSPANEQYF. CDR3 in DNA: TGTGCCAGCAGTCCAGCTAACGAGCAGTACTTC.

The chain employs TRBV12-3 or TRBV12-4 and TRBJ1-1, with D hard to call. There are 12 residues in the CDR3. Between the trimmed V and J ends, which lost 2 bases and 3 bases, there was a span of 4 bases. This CDR3 reads CASSLLDTEAFF. The CDR3 DNA follows: TGTGCCAGCAGTTTACTGGACACTGAAGCTTTCTTT.

The chain couples TRBV30 to TRBJ1-2; D is uncertain. The CDR3 is 11 amino acids. Germline V lookup: CDR1 GTSNPN, CDR2 SVGIG (reference sequence). Trimming left V 0 bases short and J 6 bases short, with 5 bases between. The CDR3 is CAWSVLNGYTF. Written as DNA, the CDR3 is TGTGCCTGGAGTGTACTTAATGGCTACACCTTC.

J is TRBJ2-7 and V is TRBV10-3; D is ambiguous. Germline V gene lookup returns CDR1 ENHRY and CDR2 SYGVKD. The CDR3 sequence is 12 residues long. Trimming left V 1 base short and J 3 bases short, with 4 bases between. CDR3: CAISEWNYEQYF. CDR3 sequence (DNA): TGTGCCATCAGTGAGTGGAACTACGAGCAGTACTTC.

J is TRBJ2-1 and V is TRBV7-7, with TRBD1 identical over 9 bases. The CDR3 is 15 residues long. The germline V gene has CDR1 SSHAT and CDR2 FNYEAQ (reference sequence). Losses at the gene ends were 6 bases for V and 5 bases for J; bases not matched to a gene: 8. In nucleotides, the CDR3 is TGTGCCAGCAGTCCAGGGGACAGGGTGGACAATGAGCAGTTCTTC. Protein: CASSPGDRVDNEQFF.

J is TRBJ1-1 and V is TRBV2; possible D gene TRBD1, 5 bases. CDR3 length equals 13 residues. The V end was cut by 8 bases, the J end by 5 bases, with 15 bases between. Looked up from germline, CDR1 is SNHLY and CDR2 is FYNNEI. The CDR3 region has the DNA TGTGCCAGCGGGGTGGCAGGGTTAACTGAAGCTTTCTTT. Its protein is CASGVAGLTEAFF.

The chain recombines TRBV4-3 with TRBJ2-5; 10 positions match TRBD1. Losses at the gene ends were 4 bases for V and 1 base for J; bases not matched to a gene: 3. The CDR3 is 15 residues long. The germline gives CDR1 LGHNA, CDR2 YSLEER. The CDR3 here is CASSLGTGVQETQYF. The DNA of the CDR3 is TGCGCCAGCAGCCTCGGGACAGGGGTCCAAGAGACCCAGTACTTC.

This chain joins TRBV5-6 and TRBJ1-1, with D tentatively TRBD1 (6 bases). V was clipped by 3 bases and J by 7 bases, with 13 bases between them. Germline V lookup: CDR1 SGHDT, CDR2 YYEEEE. The CDR3 consists of 13 residues. CDR3 DNA: TGTGCCAGCAGCTATACAGGGACCCTTGAAGCTTTCTTT. Translated: CASSYTGTLEAFF.

This clone was counted once. This chain links TRBV5-1 with TRBJ1-4; D might be TRBD1 (6 bases). Deletions cut 9 bases from V and 3 bases from J, with 18 bases between. From germline, CDR1 is SGHRS and CDR2 YFSETQ. The CDR3 runs to 15 residues. The CDR3 reads CATSQTGGPNEKLFF. CDR3 in DNA: TGCGCCACCTCCCAGACGGGGGGCCCTAATGAAAAACTGTTTTTT.

The chain links TRBV9 to TRBJ2-7; 9 bases agree with TRBD2. CDR3 length equals 15 residues. The germline CDR1 and CDR2 sequences are SGDLS and YYNGEE. The trim removed 3 bases at V and 2 bases at J, leaving 6 bases unmatched. The CDR3 DNA is TGTGCCAGCAGCGGGAGCGGGGGGCCCACCTACGAGCAGTACTTC. Its protein product is CASSGSGGPTYEQYF.

This chain joins TRBV2 and TRBJ1-6, with D possibly TRBD1 on 5 matching bases. CDR1 and CDR2 from the germline V gene are SNHLY and FYNNEI. Trimming removed 6 bases from V and 10 bases from J, with 13 bases in between. This CDR3 is 13 amino acids long. DNA for the CDR3: TGTGCCAGCAGGTACCGGGGGGAATCACCCCTCCACTTT. Its translation is CASRYRGESPLHF. Drawing the rest from reference TRBV2 and TRBJ1-6, the complete variable domain is EPEVTQTPSHQVTQMGQEVILRCVPISNHLYFYWYRQILGQKVEFLVSFYNNEISEKSEIFDDQFSVERPDGSNFTLKIRSTKLEDSAMYFCASRYRGESPLHFGNGTRLTVT.